This T cell receptor (beta chain) was sequenced during a study of tumor-infiltrating lymphocytes in primary liver carcinoma. About the study: Surgical resection was used to treat these primary liver carcinoma patients. Whole-study findings and limits: Lesser overlap characterized tumor-adjacent and tumor-blood pairs relative to tumor region pairs.

The study extracted blood RNA from unsorted whole blood and also extracted germline DNA. The template, approximately 500 ng total RNA, yielded TCR beta cDNA made with a constant-region primer. The TCR beta library was amplified through three nested multiplex PCR rounds in a modified ARM-PCR procedure. Rounds one and two of PCR, each of roughly 11 cycles, were primed with TRBV1-TRBV30 forward primers and a C-beta reverse primer. A single record per CDR3 protein comes from TCRdb applying MiXCR to the multiplex PCR reads. This sample has approximately 300,000 distinct CDR3 sequences, with approximately 60% found just once. Remarks on this clonotype: Its target is not known.

V shed 6 bases and J 4 bases; nucleotides not matched to a gene: 5. The CDR3 is made up of 14 amino acids. In germline, CDR1 is ENHRY, CDR2 SYGVKD. This TCR was sampled from a man aged 35-49 years with primary liver carcinoma and hepatitis B virus infection. The material sequenced was peripheral blood. The rearrangement links TRBV10-3 to TRBJ2-1; TRBD2 matches 8 bases. CDR3 loop: CAIRGTRGYNEQFF. DNA for the CDR3: TGTGCCATCAGAGGGACTAGAGGTTACAATGAGCAGTTCTTC.